These T cell receptor beta chains were read from a single sample in a study of T-cell memory formation after mild COVID-19. MiXCR, run by TCRdb on the 5' RACE reads, gives a single entry per CDR3 protein. The sample lists 400,000 to 550,000 distinct CDR3 sequences, around 27% occurring once. Specimen: PBMCs or a T cell subset sorted from them (not recorded which). The source is an adult woman who had mild COVID-19 (a few samples of this study predate the infection). Cell type and time point are not known. Each CDR3 is given with its conserved first and last residue. Fields, in order: D gene, V gene, clone size, J gene, CDR3 protein, CDR3 DNA. D genes are given only for firm matches. Clone size appears in some rows only: once, few, many, or a class for an expanded clone.

-	TRBV12-3/TRBV12-4	-	TRBJ1-2	CASSLSPGGGPYGYTF	TGTGCCAGCAGTTTAAGTCCGGGGGGCGGGCCATATGGCTACACCTTC
-	TRBV18	-	TRBJ2-3	CASSPKRPPADTQYF	TGTGCCAGCTCACCCAAAAGACCCCCGGCGGATACGCAGTATTTT
TRBD1	TRBV7-3	-	TRBJ2-3	CASSPRPGGSGSDTQYF	TGTGCCAGCAGCCCAAGGCCAGGGGGATCTGGTTCAGATACGCAGTATTTT
-	TRBV12-3/TRBV12-4	-	TRBJ1-6	CASRQGNSPLHF	TGTGCCAGCAGGCAGGGGAATTCACCCCTCCACTTT
-	TRBV7-2	-	TRBJ2-4	CASSLGGAAKNIQYF	TGTGCCAGCAGCTTAGGAGGGGCAGCCAAAAACATTCAGTACTTC
-	TRBV12-3/TRBV12-4	-	TRBJ1-2	CASSLSPTDSQF	TGTGCCAGCAGTTTAAGCCCGACGGACAGCCAGTTC
TRBD2	TRBV5-1	-	TRBJ2-7	CASGGGPNNEQYF	TGCGCCAGCGGGGGGGGTCCTAATAACGAGCAGTACTTC
-	TRBV20-1	-	TRBJ2-7	CSARVMASSYEQYF	TGCAGTGCCCGGGTTATGGCGTCCTCCTACGAGCAGTACTTC
TRBD1	TRBV3-1	-	TRBJ1-1	CASSQDGWVRDRDAFF	TGTGCCAGCAGCCAAGACGGATGGGTAAGGGACAGGGATGCTTTCTTT
TRBD1	TRBV7-3	-	TRBJ2-7	CASSPYQGQSYEQYF	TGTGCCAGCAGCCCCTATCAGGGACAGTCCTACGAGCAGTACTTC
TRBD2	TRBV7-6	-	TRBJ2-3	CASSRGLAGSSTDTQYF	TGTGCCAGCAGCCGGGGACTAGCGGGAAGTAGCACAGATACGCAGTATTTT
-	TRBV29-1	few	TRBJ1-3	CSVRPGNTIYF	TGCAGCGTCAGACCTGGAAACACCATATATTTT
-	TRBV20-1	-	TRBJ1-1	CSAIGFQAFF	TGCAGTGCTATAGGATTCCAGGCTTTCTTT
-	TRBV30	-	TRBJ2-7	CAWSVGSGSYEQYF	TGTGCCTGGAGTGTAGGGTCGGGGAGCTACGAGCAGTACTTC
-	TRBV2	-	TRBJ1-5	CASSELRGLSDQPQHF	TGCGCCAGCAGTGAACTCCGCGGGTTGTCCGATCAGCCCCAGCATTTT
TRBD1	TRBV12-3/TRBV12-4	-	TRBJ2-2	CASSHRGSNTGELFF	TGTGCCAGCAGCCACAGGGGGTCGAACACCGGGGAGCTGTTTTTT
TRBD1	TRBV3-1	few	TRBJ1-2	CASTQGEYGYTF	TGTGCCAGCACCCAGGGGGAGTATGGCTACACCTTC
-	TRBV15	few	TRBJ2-7	CATSRDHNYEQYF	TGTGCCACCAGCAGAGATCACAACTACGAGCAGTACTTC
-	TRBV20-1	-	TRBJ2-1	CSASRGGPYNEQFF	TGCAGTGCTAGCAGGGGGGGCCCGTACAATGAGCAGTTCTTC
-	TRBV28	few	TRBJ2-1	CASSLSSQGTYNEQFF	TGTGCCAGCAGTTTGTCCAGTCAGGGAACCTACAATGAGCAGTTCTTC
-	TRBV5-6	few	TRBJ2-3	CASSLGVRSSTDTQYF	TGTGCCAGCAGCTTGGGGGTCAGATCTAGCACAGATACGCAGTATTTT
-	TRBV29-1	-	TRBJ2-7	CSVERRGSTGEQYF	TGCAGCGTTGAACGACGGGGTTCTACAGGCGAGCAGTACTTC
TRBD1	TRBV29-1	few	TRBJ2-7	CSVDRQGRGSYEQYF	TGCAGCGTTGACCGACAGGGTAGGGGCTCCTACGAGCAGTACTTC
-	TRBV11-2	-	TRBJ2-3	CASSPLYTQYF	TGTGCCAGCAGCCCACTGTATACGCAGTATTTT
-	TRBV30	few	TRBJ2-1	CAWTGQTYNEQFF	TGTGCCTGGACAGGACAAACCTACAATGAGCAGTTCTTC
-	TRBV12-3/TRBV12-4	-	TRBJ1-2	CASQGWDNYGYTF	TGTGCCAGTCAGGGGTGGGATAACTATGGCTACACATTC
-	TRBV7-3	few	TRBJ2-1	CASSLKRGSNEQFF	TGTGCCAGCAGCTTAAAGAGGGGTTCCAATGAGCAGTTCTTC
-	TRBV30	many	TRBJ1-5	CAWNGRQGNQPQHF	TGTGCCTGGAACGGTAGACAGGGCAATCAGCCCCAGCATTTT
-	TRBV2	few	TRBJ1-2	CASSEGGVYGYTF	TGTGCCAGCAGTGAAGGGGGGGTCTATGGCTACACCTTC
-	TRBV7-3	few	TRBJ2-3	CASSLTVLDTQYF	TGTGCCAGCAGCTTAACTGTGCTAGATACGCAGTATTTT
TRBD1	TRBV15	few	TRBJ2-7	CATSVDRASSYEQYF	TGTGCCACCAGCGTCGACAGGGCTAGCTCCTACGAGCAGTACTTC
-	TRBV20-1	few	TRBJ1-6	CSARDEAGAYSPLHF	TGCAGTGCTAGAGATGAGGCAGGGGCGTACTCACCCCTCCACTTT
TRBD1	TRBV20-1	-	TRBJ2-2	CSATTGGIRTGELFF	TGCAGTGCTACGACAGGGGGAATAAGAACCGGGGAGCTGTTTTTT
TRBD1	TRBV2	-	TRBJ1-1	CASSERGPSGTEAFF	TGTGCCAGCAGTGAAAGGGGGCCCTCGGGCACTGAAGCTTTCTTT
TRBD2	TRBV7-9	-	TRBJ2-1	CASSSREGYNEQFF	TGTGCCAGCAGCTCCAGGGAGGGTTACAATGAGCAGTTCTTC
-	TRBV5-6	-	TRBJ2-7	CASSLSGSNRAHEQYF	TGTGCCAGCAGCTTGTCGGGGTCGAACAGGGCCCACGAGCAGTACTTC
-	TRBV15	few	TRBJ1-2	CATSRDVGSVYGYTF	TGTGCCACCAGCAGAGACGTTGGCAGTGTCTATGGCTACACCTTC
TRBD1	TRBV6-2/TRBV6-3	-	TRBJ1-5	CASTRQGTQPQHF	TGTGCCAGCACTCGACAGGGGACTCAGCCCCAGCATTTT
-	TRBV4-2	few	TRBJ1-4	CASSHTRQPVNEKLFF	TGTGCCAGCAGCCACACGCGACAGCCTGTTAATGAAAAACTGTTTTTT
TRBD2	TRBV4-1	-	TRBJ2-2	CASSQVPSGGWMVPGELFF	TGCGCCAGCAGCCAAGTTCCTAGCGGGGGGTGGATGGTGCCCGGGGAGCTGTTTTTT
-	TRBV7-9	-	TRBJ2-3	CASSSVGKATDTQYF	TGTGCCAGCAGCTCTGTCGGAAAGGCCACAGATACGCAGTATTTT
TRBD2	TRBV12-3/TRBV12-4	few	TRBJ2-2	CASLGTGGNTGELFF	TGTGCCAGCCTTGGGACGGGAGGTAACACCGGGGAGCTGTTTTTT
TRBD2	TRBV20-1	few	TRBJ2-1	CSASKRGGPGNEQFF	TGCAGTGCGAGCAAGCGGGGGGGCCCTGGAAATGAGCAGTTCTTC
-	TRBV11-3	-	TRBJ2-1	CASSFRLGSYNEQFF	TGTGCCAGCAGCTTTCGTCTAGGATCATACAATGAGCAGTTCTTC
-	TRBV20-1	-	TRBJ2-5	CRASGPKETQYF	TGCAGGGCCAGCGGTCCTAAAGAGACCCAGTACTTC
-	TRBV4-1	-	TRBJ2-1	CASSPYTRGEQFF	TGCGCCAGCAGCCCTTACACCAGAGGTGAGCAGTTCTTC
-	TRBV5-1	-	TRBJ2-7	CASSLASEEQYF	TGCGCCAGCAGCTTGGCATCGGAGGAGCAGTACTTC
-	TRBV7-9	many	TRBJ2-7	CASSPGHEQYF	TGTGCCAGCAGCCCCGGCCACGAGCAGTACTTC
TRBD1	TRBV7-2	many	TRBJ1-5	CASSQGTANQPQHF	TGTGCCAGCAGCCAAGGGACAGCTAATCAGCCCCAGCATTTT
TRBD1	TRBV24-1	-	TRBJ2-3	CATTTGDGTDTQYF	TGTGCCACAACCACAGGGGACGGAACAGATACGCAGTATTTT
TRBD1	TRBV18	-	TRBJ1-5	CASSPGRGPDQPQHF	TGTGCCAGCTCACCGGGCAGGGGGCCGGATCAGCCCCAGCATTTT
TRBD1	TRBV20-1	-	TRBJ1-5	CSARDSGTANQPQHF	TGCAGTGCTAGAGATAGCGGGACAGCTAATCAGCCCCAGCATTTT